This TCR beta chain was recorded in a study of blood T cell repertoires in COVID-19. Study-level background: COVID-19 samples from acute and convalescent phases originated in the United States, Italy and Spain. Sources were T cells, B-cell-depleted T cells, or PBMCs; the material itself was cDNA or gDNA.

Germline V gives CDR1 SGHTS, CDR2 YDEGEE. The CDR3 runs to 16 residues. V lost 0 bases and J lost 3; bases outside the gene matches: 5. The Seattle site enrolled patients during active infection and followed them longitudinally. Per the authors' pipeline: Reference gene primers were amplified, and this amplification served to estimate nucleated cell counts. Here immunoSEQ multiplex PCR was the method, and the copy in TCRdb shows in-frame clones only, minus some. V, J and clone size were drawn from that table, and D and trimming were deduced from the DNA. Altogether 200,000 to 300,000 clones are present, around 87% being singletons, with the ten largest covering over 5%.

The sequence was obtained from a woman aged 60-75 years with COVID-19, enrolled during active disease. The sample comprised peripheral blood. V usage is TRBV5-8 and J usage is TRBJ1-1, with 10 bases identical to TRBD1. Written as DNA, the CDR3 is TGTGCCAGCAGCTTGGGACAGGGGGCGGCGGACACTGAAGCTTTCTTT. It specifies CASSLGQGAADTEAFF.